This T cell receptor beta chain was obtained from a study of CD8+CD57+ T cells in acquired aplastic anemia. The CDR3 sequence is 13 residues long. CDR1 is ENHRY and CDR2 is SYGVKD in the germline V gene. V gave up 6 bases and J gave up 5 bases, with 13 bases separating them. Patients who underwent sequencing had shown CD8+CD57+ cell expansion by flow cytometry. Genomic DNA served as template for TCR beta VDJ and CDR3 profiling. TCRdb reprocessed the reads with MiXCR, giving one entry per CDR3 protein. The sample holds over 150,000 distinct CDR3 sequences, about 45% seen once. Sequencing was performed on sorted CD4+, CD8+, or CD8+CD57+ T cells (not recorded which) from PBMCs. The TCR was taken from a human donor with aplastic anemia. The rearrangement uses TRBV10-3 and TRBJ1-1; weak D call: TRBD1 (6 bases). The CDR3 DNA reads TGTGCCATCAGAGACCCAGGGGTTACTGAAGCTTTCTTT. Translating it yields CAIRDPGVTEAFF.